This T cell receptor beta chain appears in the sequencing data of a study of CD8 T cells in ankylosing spondylitis (dated by TCRdb to 2017 to 2019). About the study as a whole: The study set out to find disease-linked TCR variants by profiling T cell receptor beta repertoires in ankylosing spondylitis patients and healthy donors. The whole study cohort included some 100 healthy donors and 25 or so ankylosing spondylitis patients. Samples of peripheral blood were taken, and for ankylosing spondylitis patients, synovial fluid was collected as well. The study at large found these results: A CD8+ phenotype was shown by the disease-linked clones, which were found at relatively low frequencies in peripheral blood. A TCR beta motif of several highly homologous amino acid variants appeared characteristic of blood from ankylosing spondylitis patients. According to the report, matched synovial fluid samples from ankylosing spondylitis patients were significantly enriched for the disease-linked clones. Some of the motif variants had been reported before in the synovial fluid and blood of reactive arthritis patients, a finding that suggests common disease-initiation mechanisms.

This clonotype was counted at least ten times. Its antigen remains undetermined. No much larger clonotype is one base removed from it; base qualities were not supplied. TCRdb shows the sequencer as Illumina HiSeq 2500. Quantitative 5'-RACE with molecular barcodes was the method used to prepare the TCR beta libraries. Concerning the study's data processing: A new computational method, built on a probabilistic model of VDJ rearrangement, was used to identify disease-linked TCR variants. TCRdb itself trimmed the public reads at Q25 with fastp, ran MiXCR and retained productive beta chains. Here each entry gathers all rows of one CDR3 protein and keeps the most common genes and DNA. In this record, the V and J calls reflect TCRdb's handling and not the investigators' own analysis. In this sample the table shows 200,000 to 250,000 distinct CDR3 sequences, roughly 24% of which occur a single time. The biggest ten clones account for 5% to 8% of the sample.

Specimen: blood, either unsorted or a sorted T cell fraction (not recorded which). This receptor was identified in a male donor with ankylosing spondylitis or in good health (not recorded which).

The CDR3 in this case is CSARDQGGPYEQYF. The nucleotide sequence reads TGCAGTGCTAGAGATCAGGGGGGCCCCTACGAGCAGTACTTC. This chain joins TRBV20-1 to TRBJ2-7; the D gene is perhaps TRBD1, from 7 matching bases. The CDR3 measures 14 amino acids from cysteine to phenylalanine. This entry keeps only the CDR3 DNA: 42 bases, framed from base 1. From a lookup of the germline V gene (reference sequence), CDR1 and CDR2 are DFQATT and SNEGSKA. Cut back by 0 bases and 2 bases, the V and J ends lie 11 bases apart.